Below, one T cell receptor (beta chain) is given with its context. The data were taken from a study of Graves' ophthalmopathy and Graves' hyperthyroidism. TCR beta CDR3 amplification used RNA transcripts. The workflow started with a first-round RT-PCR run with HTBI primers and then moved on to a second-round multiplex PCR. MiXCR, applied by TCRdb to the multiplex PCR reads, yields one record per CDR3 protein. The sample has about 370,000 distinct CDR3 sequences, around 16% seen once. The V and J ends lost 0 bases and 1 base respectively, with 7 bases between them. The CDR3 covers 15 residues. Looked up from germline, CDR1 is MNHEY and CDR2 is SVGAGI.

Sequencing input: peripheral blood. The TCR originated in a woman under 30 with Graves' ophthalmopathy. The chain has TRBV6-5 and TRBJ1-5; the D gene is possibly TRBD1 (5 bases). CDR3 protein: CASSYSSGSNQPQHF. The CDR3 DNA sequence: TGTGCCAGCAGTTACTCGTCAGGGAGCAATCAGCCCCAGCATTTT.